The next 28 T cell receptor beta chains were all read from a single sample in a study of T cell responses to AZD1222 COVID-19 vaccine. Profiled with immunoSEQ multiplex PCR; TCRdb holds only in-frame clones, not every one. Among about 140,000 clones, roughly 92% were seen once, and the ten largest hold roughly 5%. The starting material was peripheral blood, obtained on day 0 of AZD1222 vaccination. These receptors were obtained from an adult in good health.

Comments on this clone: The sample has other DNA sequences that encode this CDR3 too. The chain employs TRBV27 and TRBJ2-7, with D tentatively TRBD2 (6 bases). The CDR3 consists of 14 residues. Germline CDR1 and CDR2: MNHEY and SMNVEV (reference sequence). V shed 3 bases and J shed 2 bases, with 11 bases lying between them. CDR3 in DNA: TGTGCCAGCAGTTTGAGTAGCGGTACCTACGAGCAGTACTTC. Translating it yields CASSLSSGTYEQYF.

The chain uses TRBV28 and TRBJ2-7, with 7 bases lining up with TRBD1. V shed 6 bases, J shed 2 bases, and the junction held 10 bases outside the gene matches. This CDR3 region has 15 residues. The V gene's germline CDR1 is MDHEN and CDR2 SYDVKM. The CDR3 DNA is TGTGCCAGCAGGGCACAGGGGCTCTTGACCTACGAGCAGTACTTC. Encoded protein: CASRAQGLLTYEQYF.

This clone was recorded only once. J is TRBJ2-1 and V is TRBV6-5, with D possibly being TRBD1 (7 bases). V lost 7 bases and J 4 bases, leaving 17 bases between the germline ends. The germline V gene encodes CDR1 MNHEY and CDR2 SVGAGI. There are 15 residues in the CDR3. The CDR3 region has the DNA TGTGCCAGCACTCTAGCCAGGGGGGAATACAATGAGCAGTTCTTC. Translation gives CASTLARGEYNEQFF.

This chain's CDR3 is CASSHRGLAEKLFF. For the CDR3, the DNA is TGTGCCAGCAGCCACAGGGGGCTGGCTGAAAAACTGTTTTTT. The chain has TRBV6-5 and TRBJ1-4; 9 positions match TRBD1. J was trimmed by 7 bases and V by 6 bases; bases with no gene match: 6. This CDR3 has 14 residues. Looked up from germline, CDR1 is MNHEY and CDR2 is SVGAGI.

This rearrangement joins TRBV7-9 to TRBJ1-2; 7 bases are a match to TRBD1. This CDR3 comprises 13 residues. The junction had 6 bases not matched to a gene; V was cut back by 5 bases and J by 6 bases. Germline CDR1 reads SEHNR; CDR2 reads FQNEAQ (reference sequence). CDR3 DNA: TGTGCCAGCAGCAACCGGGACAGTAATGGCTACACCTTC. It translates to CASSNRDSNGYTF.

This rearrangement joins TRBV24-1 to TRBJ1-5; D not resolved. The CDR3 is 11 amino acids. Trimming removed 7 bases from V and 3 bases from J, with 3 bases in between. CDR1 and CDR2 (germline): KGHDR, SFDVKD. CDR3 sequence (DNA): TGTGCCACCAGCTACAATCAGCCCCAGCATTTT. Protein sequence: CATSYNQPQHF.

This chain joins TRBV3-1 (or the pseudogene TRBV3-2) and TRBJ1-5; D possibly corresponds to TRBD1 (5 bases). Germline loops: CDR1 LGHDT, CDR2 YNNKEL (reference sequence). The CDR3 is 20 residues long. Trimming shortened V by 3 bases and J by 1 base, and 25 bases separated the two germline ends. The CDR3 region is CASSQSTQHSGRLSNQPQHF. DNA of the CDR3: TGTGCCAGCAGCCAGTCCACCCAACATTCGGGGCGACTGAGCAATCAGCCCCAGCATTTT.

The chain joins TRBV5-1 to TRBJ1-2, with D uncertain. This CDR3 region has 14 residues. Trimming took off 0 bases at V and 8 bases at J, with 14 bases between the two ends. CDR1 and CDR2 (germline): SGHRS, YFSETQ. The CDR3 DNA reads TGCGCCAGCAGCTTGGATTACAGCTCGTCCGGCTACACCTTC. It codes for CASSLDYSSSGYTF.

The CDR3 loop is CATGVSYNEQFF. The DNA for the CDR3 is TGTGCCACGGGAGTGTCCTACAATGAGCAGTTCTTC. V is TRBV2 and J is TRBJ2-1, with a possible D match to TRBD2 (6 bases). The germline V gene has CDR1 SNHLY and CDR2 FYNNEI. The CDR3 spans 12 residues. Trimming took 10 bases from V and 1 from J, leaving 8 bases between them.

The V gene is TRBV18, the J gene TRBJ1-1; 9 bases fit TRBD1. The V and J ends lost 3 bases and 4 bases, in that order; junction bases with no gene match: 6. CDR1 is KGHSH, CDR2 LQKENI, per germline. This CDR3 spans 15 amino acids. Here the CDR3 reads CASSPQGQGGTEAFF. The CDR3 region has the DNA TGTGCCAGCTCACCTCAGGGACAGGGAGGCACTGAAGCTTTCTTT.

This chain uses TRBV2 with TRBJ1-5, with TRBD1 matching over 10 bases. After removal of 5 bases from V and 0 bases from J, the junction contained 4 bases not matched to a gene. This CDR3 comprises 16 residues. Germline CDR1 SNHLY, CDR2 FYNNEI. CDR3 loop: CASSWTGGYSNQPQHF. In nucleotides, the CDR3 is TGTGCCAGCAGTTGGACAGGGGGGTATAGCAATCAGCCCCAGCATTTT.

CDR3 sequence: CASSFPPQTGELFF. In DNA form, the CDR3 reads TGTGCCAGCAGCTTCCCCCCTCAGACCGGGGAGCTGTTTTTT. This chain uses TRBV7-9 with TRBJ2-2; no firm D call. CDR3 length: 14 amino acids. V was cut by 3 bases and J by 5 bases, with 10 bases left in between. Germline CDR1 reads SEHNR; CDR2 reads FQNEAQ (reference sequence). Drawing the rest from reference TRBV7-9 and TRBJ2-2, the complete variable domain is DTGVSQNPRHKITKRGQNVTFRCDPISEHNRLYWYRQTLGQGPEFLTYFQNEAQLEKSRLLSDRFSAERPKGSFSTLEIQRTEQGDSAMYLCASSFPPQTGELFFGEGSRLTVL.

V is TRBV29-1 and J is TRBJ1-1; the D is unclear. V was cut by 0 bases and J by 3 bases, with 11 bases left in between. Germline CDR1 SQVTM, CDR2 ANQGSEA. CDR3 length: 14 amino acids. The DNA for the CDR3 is TGCAGCGTTGAAGATAGAAGGCAGTACACTGAAGCTTTCTTT. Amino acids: CSVEDRRQYTEAFF. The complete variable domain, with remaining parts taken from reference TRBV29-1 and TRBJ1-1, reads SAVISQKPSRDICQRGTSLTIQCQVDSQVTMMFWYRQQPGQSLTLIATANQGSEATYESGFVIDKFPISRPNLTFSTLTVSNMSPEDSSIYLCSVEDRRQYTEAFFGQGTRLTVV.

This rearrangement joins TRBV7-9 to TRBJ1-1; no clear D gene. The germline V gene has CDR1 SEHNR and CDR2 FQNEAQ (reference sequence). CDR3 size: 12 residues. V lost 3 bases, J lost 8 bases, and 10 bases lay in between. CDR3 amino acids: CASSFLQIEAFF. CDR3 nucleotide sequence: TGTGCCAGCAGCTTCTTACAGATAGAAGCTTTCTTT. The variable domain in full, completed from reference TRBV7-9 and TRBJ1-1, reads DTGVSQNPRHKITKRGQNVTFRCDPISEHNRLYWYRQTLGQGPEFLTYFQNEAQLEKSRLLSDRFSAERPKGSFSTLEIQRTEQGDSAMYLCASSFLQIEAFFGQGTRLTVV.

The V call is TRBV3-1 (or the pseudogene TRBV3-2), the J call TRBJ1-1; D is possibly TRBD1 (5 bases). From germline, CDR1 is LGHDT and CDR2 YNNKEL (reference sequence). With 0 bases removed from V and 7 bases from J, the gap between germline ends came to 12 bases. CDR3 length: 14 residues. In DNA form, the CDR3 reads TGTGCCAGCAGCCAAGAGGCAGGGTTGGGTGAAGCTTTCTTT. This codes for CASSQEAGLGEAFF.

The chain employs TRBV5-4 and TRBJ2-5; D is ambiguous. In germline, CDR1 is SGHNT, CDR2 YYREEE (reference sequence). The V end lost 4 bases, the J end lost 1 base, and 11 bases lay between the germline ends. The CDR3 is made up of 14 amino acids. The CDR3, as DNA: TGTGCCAGCAGCATATGGGAAGTCCAAGAGACCCAGTACTTC. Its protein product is CASSIWEVQETQYF.

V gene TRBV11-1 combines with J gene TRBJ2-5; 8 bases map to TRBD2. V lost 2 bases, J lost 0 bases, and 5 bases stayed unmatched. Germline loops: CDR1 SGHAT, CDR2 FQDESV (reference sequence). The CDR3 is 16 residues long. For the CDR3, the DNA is TGTGCCAGCAGCTTACGGACTAGCTTTCACCAAGAGACCCAGTACTTC. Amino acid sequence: CASSLRTSFHQETQYF.

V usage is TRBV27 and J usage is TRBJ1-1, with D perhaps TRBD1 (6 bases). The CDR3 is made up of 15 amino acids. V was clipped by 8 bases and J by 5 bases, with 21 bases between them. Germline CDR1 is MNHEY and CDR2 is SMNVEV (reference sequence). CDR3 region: CASSLGGQGRTEAFF. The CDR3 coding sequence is TGTGCCAGCTCCCTCGGGGGCCAGGGGAGGACTGAAGCTTTCTTT.

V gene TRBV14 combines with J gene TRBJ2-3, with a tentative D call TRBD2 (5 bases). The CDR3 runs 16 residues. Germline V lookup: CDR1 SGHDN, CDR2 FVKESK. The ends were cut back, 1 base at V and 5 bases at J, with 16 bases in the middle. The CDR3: CASSQGLGNLRDTQYF. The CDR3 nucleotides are TGTGCCAGCAGCCAAGGTCTCGGGAACCTGCGAGATACGCAGTATTTT.

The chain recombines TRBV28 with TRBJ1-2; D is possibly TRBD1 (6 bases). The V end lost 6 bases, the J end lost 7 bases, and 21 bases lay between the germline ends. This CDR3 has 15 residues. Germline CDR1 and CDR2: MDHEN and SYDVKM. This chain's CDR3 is CASSLPRDTLTGYTF. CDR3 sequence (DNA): TGTGCCAGCAGCCTGCCCCGGGACACTCTTACTGGCTACACCTTC.

The CDR3 reads CASSLPGLAGTYNEQFF. The CDR3 DNA sequence: TGCGCCAGCAGCTTACCGGGACTAGCGGGTACCTACAATGAGCAGTTCTTC. The chain carries TRBV5-1 and TRBJ2-1, with 12 bases that match TRBD2. The J segment lost 2 bases and the V segment lost 2 bases, leaving 5 bases of the junction unmatched. Germline V CDR1 and CDR2: SGHRS, YFSETQ. This CDR3 is built from 17 residues.

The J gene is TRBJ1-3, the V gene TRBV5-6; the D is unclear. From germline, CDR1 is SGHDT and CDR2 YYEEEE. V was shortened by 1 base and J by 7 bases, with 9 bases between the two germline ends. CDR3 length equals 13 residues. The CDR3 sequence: CASSLRRPNTIYF. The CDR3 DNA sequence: TGTGCCAGCAGCTTGAGAAGACCGAACACCATATATTTT.

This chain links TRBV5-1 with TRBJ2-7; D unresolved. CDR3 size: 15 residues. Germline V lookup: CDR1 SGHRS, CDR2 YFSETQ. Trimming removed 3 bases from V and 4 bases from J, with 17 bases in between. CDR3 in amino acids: CASSSSWTMAYEQYF. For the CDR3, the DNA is TGCGCCAGCAGCTCCTCATGGACGATGGCTTACGAGCAGTACTTC. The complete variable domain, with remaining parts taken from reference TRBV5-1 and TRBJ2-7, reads KAGVTQTPRYLIKTRGQQVTLSCSPISGHRSVSWYQQTPGQGLQFLFEYFSETQRNKGNFPGRFSGRQFSNSRSEMNVSTLELGDSALYLCASSSSWTMAYEQYFGPGTRLTVT.

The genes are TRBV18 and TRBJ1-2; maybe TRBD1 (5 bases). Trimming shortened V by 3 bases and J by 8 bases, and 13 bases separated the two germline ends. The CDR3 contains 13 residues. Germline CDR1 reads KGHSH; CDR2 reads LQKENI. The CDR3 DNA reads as TGTGCCAGCTCACCGGACAAAAAGGGGGGCTACACCTTC. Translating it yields CASSPDKKGGYTF.

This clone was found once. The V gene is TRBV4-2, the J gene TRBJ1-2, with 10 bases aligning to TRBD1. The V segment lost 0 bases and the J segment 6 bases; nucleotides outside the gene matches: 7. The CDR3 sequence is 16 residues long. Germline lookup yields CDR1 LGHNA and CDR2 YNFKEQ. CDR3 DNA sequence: TGTGCCAGCAGCCAAGAAGGGGGACAGGGGATAGATGGCTACACCTTC. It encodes CASSQEGGQGIDGYTF.

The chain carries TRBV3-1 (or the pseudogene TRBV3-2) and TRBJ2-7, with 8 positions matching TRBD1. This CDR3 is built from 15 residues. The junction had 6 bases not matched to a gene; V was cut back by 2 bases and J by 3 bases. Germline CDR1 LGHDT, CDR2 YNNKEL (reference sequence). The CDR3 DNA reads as TGTGCCAGCAGCCAACTAGGACAGGGAATCTACGAGCAGTACTTC. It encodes CASSQLGQGIYEQYF.

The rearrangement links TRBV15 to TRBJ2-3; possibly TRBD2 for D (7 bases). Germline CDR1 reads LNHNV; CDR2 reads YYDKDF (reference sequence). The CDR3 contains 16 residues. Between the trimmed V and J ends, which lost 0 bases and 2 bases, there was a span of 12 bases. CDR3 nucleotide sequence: TGTGCCACCAGCAGAGATAGGCGGGGGCCCACAGATACGCAGTATTTT. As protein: CATSRDRRGPTDTQYF.

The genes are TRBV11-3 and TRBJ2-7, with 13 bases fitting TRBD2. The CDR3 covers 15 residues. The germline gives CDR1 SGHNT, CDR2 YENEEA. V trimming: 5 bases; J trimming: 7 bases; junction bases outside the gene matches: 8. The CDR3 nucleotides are TGTGCCAGCAGCCACGGACTAGCGGGAGCAGGAGAGCAGTACTTC. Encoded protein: CASSHGLAGAGEQYF.